Listed here are 25 T cell receptor beta chains from one sample, sequenced in a study of blood T cell repertoires in COVID-19. The method was immunoSEQ multiplex PCR; TCRdb's version includes in-frame clones alone and lacks a portion of them. The sample lists some 200,000 clones, about 80% seen once, with about 6.9% in the top ten. The specimen sequenced was peripheral blood. Every receptor here comes from a human donor with acute or convalescent COVID-19. The donor label of this sample is uncertain.

The chain combines TRBV7-9 with TRBJ1-1; D is uncertain. The germline V and J ends were trimmed by 0 bases and 4 bases, with 12 bases remaining between them. The germline CDR1 and CDR2 sequences are SEHNR and FQNEAQ (reference sequence). This CDR3 contains 15 residues. The DNA for the CDR3 is TGTGCCAGCAGCTTAGCGCGGGGTTTTAGCACTGAAGCTTTCTTT. Translation gives CASSLARGFSTEAFF.

The V and J genes are TRBV12-3 or TRBV12-4 and TRBJ2-1, with D unclear. V shed 3 bases and J shed 8 bases, with 5 bases lying between them. This CDR3 contains 11 residues. The CDR3 protein is CASSFVDEQFF. Here the CDR3 DNA reads TGTGCCAGCAGTTTTGTAGATGAGCAGTTCTTC.

The chain employs TRBV18 and TRBJ1-5, with TRBD1 identical over 9 bases. V lost 2 bases, J lost 6 bases, and 2 bases stayed unmatched. The CDR3 totals 14 residues. Germline V lookup: CDR1 KGHSH, CDR2 LQKENI. The CDR3 protein is CASSPTGGFQPQHF. CDR3 nucleotides: TGTGCCAGCTCACCAACAGGGGGCTTTCAGCCCCAGCATTTT.

Details on this clone: Other DNA sequences of this sample code for an identical CDR3. This sequence joins TRBV28 and TRBJ2-2; the D gene is possibly TRBD2 (6 bases). The V end lost 6 bases, the J end lost 5 bases, and 13 bases lay between the germline ends. Germline V lookup: CDR1 MDHEN, CDR2 SYDVKM. The CDR3 consists of 14 residues. CDR3 in DNA: TGTGCCAGCAGGCCGGGACTGCCAACCGGGGAGCTGTTTTTT. Translated: CASRPGLPTGELFF.

The chain links TRBV19 to TRBJ2-1, with 7 bases aligning to TRBD2. The CDR3 sequence is 14 residues long. The V gene end was trimmed by 3 bases and the J gene end by 10 bases; junction bases not matched to a gene: 9. Germline V gene lookup returns CDR1 LNHDA and CDR2 SQIVND (reference sequence). The CDR3 DNA reads as TGTGCCAGTAGTATTGGAGGCGGGAGCAGGGAGCAGTTCTTC. Its protein is CASSIGGGSREQFF. Full variable domain (remainder filled in from reference TRBV19 and TRBJ2-1): DGGITQSPKYLFRKEGQNVTLSCEQNLNHDAMYWYRQDPGQGLRLIYYSQIVNDFQKGDIAEGYSVSREKKESFPLTVTSAQKNPTAFYLCASSIGGGSREQFFGPGTRLTVL.

The chain couples TRBV7-2 to TRBJ2-7; tentatively, D is TRBD2 (6 bases). CDR1 is SGHTA, CDR2 FQGNSA, per germline. The CDR3 extends over 15 amino acids. V was trimmed by 1 base and J by 2 bases, leaving 12 bases between them. As DNA, the CDR3 is TGTGCCAGCAGCTTAGAACGCGGGACCACCTACGAGCAGTACTTC. It translates to CASSLERGTTYEQYF.

The CDR3 nucleotides read TGCAGTGCTAGACAGGGGGCGCGCCAACATTTT. Its protein product is CSARQGARQHF. The gene calls are TRBV20-1 and TRBJ1-5; 8 bases map to TRBD1. V lost 2 bases to trimming and J lost 16 bases; unmatched junction nucleotides: 7. The germline CDR1 and CDR2 sequences are DFQATT and SNEGSKA (reference sequence). The CDR3 has 11 residues.

In this sample, this clone turned up once. The chain joins TRBV5-4 to TRBJ2-5; 8 bases line up with TRBD2. The V segment lost 2 bases and the J segment 4 bases; nucleotides outside the gene matches: 4. The germline V gene has CDR1 SGHNT and CDR2 YYREEE (reference sequence). The CDR3 sequence is 14 residues long. CDR3 coding DNA: TGTGCCAGCAGCTTAGCGGGAGTAAGAGAGACCCAGTACTTC. This encodes CASSLAGVRETQYF. Supplemented by reference TRBV5-4 and TRBJ2-5, the full variable domain reads ETGVTQSPTHLIKTRGQQVTLRCSSQSGHNTVSWYQQALGQGPQFIFQYYREEENGRGNFPPRFSGLQFPNYSSELNVNALELDDSALYLCASSLAGVRETQYFGPGTRLLVL.

The chain has TRBV2 and TRBJ1-2; D might be TRBD1 (5 bases). V lost 5 bases, J lost 3 bases, and 10 bases lay in between. From germline, CDR1 is SNHLY and CDR2 FYNNEI. The CDR3 sequence is 13 residues long. In DNA, the CDR3 is TGTGCCAGCAGTTTTGACAGAGACTATGGCTACACCTTC. It encodes CASSFDRDYGYTF. Full variable domain (missing parts from reference TRBV2 and TRBJ1-2): EPEVTQTPSHQVTQMGQEVILRCVPISNHLYFYWYRQILGQKVEFLVSFYNNEISEKSEIFDDQFSVERPDGSNFTLKIRSTKLEDSAMYFCASSFDRDYGYTFGSGTRLTVV.

The rearrangement uses TRBV28 and TRBJ2-1; 8 bases are a match to TRBD1. Germline values: CDR1 MDHEN, CDR2 SYDVKM. There are 14 residues in the CDR3. The V gene end was trimmed by 6 bases and the J gene end by 2 bases; junction bases not matched to a gene: 3. The DNA of the CDR3 is TGTGCCAGCAGGGGACAGGCAACCTACAATGAGCAGTTCTTC. This sequence encodes CASRGQATYNEQFF.

This chain connects TRBV27 to TRBJ1-6; tentative D call: TRBD1 (5 bases). V was shortened by 7 bases and J by 0 bases, with 10 bases between the two germline ends. CDR1 MNHEY and CDR2 SMNVEV come from the germline V gene (reference sequence). The CDR3 contains 15 residues. Written as DNA, the CDR3 is TGTGCCAGCAATGGGCAGGGCTCCTATAATTCACCCCTCCACTTT. It encodes CASNGQGSYNSPLHF.

The CDR3 bases are TGTGCCAGCAGTTACTCCGCGGCAAGCAGACATGGCTACACCTTC. It yields the protein CASSYSAASRHGYTF. This chain joins TRBV6-5 and TRBJ1-2; D gene ambiguous. V gave up 0 bases and J gave up 6 bases, with 14 bases separating them. Looked up from germline, CDR1 is MNHEY and CDR2 is SVGAGI. The CDR3 spans 15 residues.

The chain recombines TRBV2 with TRBJ1-2; 11 nucleotides match TRBD1. Per germline, CDR1 SNHLY and CDR2 FYNNEI. The CDR3 covers 17 residues. The ends lost 4 bases at V and 8 bases at J; junction bases unmatched: 15. CDR3 DNA sequence: TGTGCCAGCAGTGCCACCGGGACAGGGGGTTTGGGCCGCGGCTACACCTTC. It encodes CASSATGTGGLGRGYTF.

This clone was seen a few times. CDR3 amino acids: CASSPSSGFYNEQFF. CDR3 coding DNA: TGTGCCAGCAGTCCCTCTAGCGGATTTTACAATGAGCAGTTCTTC. V gene TRBV28 combines with J gene TRBJ2-1; 7 positions agree with TRBD2. Per germline, CDR1 MDHEN and CDR2 SYDVKM. V trimming: 5 bases; J trimming: 4 bases; junction bases outside the gene matches: 8. CDR3 length: 15 residues.

This clone was found a few times. The V call is TRBV28, the J call TRBJ1-5; 10 positions match TRBD1. V was pared by 5 bases and J by 7 bases, with 8 bases of the junction left unmatched. Germline CDR1 reads MDHEN; CDR2 reads SYDVKM. The CDR3 covers 15 residues. CDR3: CASSASGTGVQPQHF. The DNA for the CDR3 is TGTGCCAGCAGTGCATCCGGGACAGGGGTCCAGCCCCAGCATTTT.

This clone was picked up one time. The chain recombines TRBV6-5 with TRBJ1-1; a possible D gene is TRBD1 (5 bases). This CDR3 is 13 amino acids long. The germline V and J ends were trimmed by 0 bases and 3 bases, with 5 bases remaining between them. CDR1 and CDR2 (germline): MNHEY, SVGAGI. The CDR3 region has the DNA TGTGCCAGCAGTTACTCCAGGGACACTGAAGCTTTCTTT. Translating gives CASSYSRDTEAFF.

This clone has just a few counts. The V call is TRBV7-9, the J call TRBJ2-7; 14 bases map to TRBD2. Trimming cost V 7 bases and J 3 bases; bases outside gene matches: 5. Per germline, CDR1 SEHNR and CDR2 FQNEAQ (reference sequence). The length of the CDR3 is 15 residues. CDR3 region: CASTIGTSGSYEQYF. DNA for the CDR3: TGTGCCAGCACTATTGGGACTAGCGGGAGCTACGAGCAGTACTTC.

As regards this clone: Other DNA sequences from this sample encode an identical CDR3 as well. The rearrangement joins TRBV12-3 or TRBV12-4 to TRBJ1-1, with TRBD1 matching over 7 bases. Unmatched junction bases numbered 5, after V lost 6 bases and J lost 4 bases. This CDR3 is built from 13 residues. DNA of the CDR3: TGTGCCAGCAGGCCTACAGGGGCCACTGAAGCTTTCTTT. Translating gives CASRPTGATEAFF.

The chain links TRBV19 to TRBJ1-6; the match to TRBD1 covers 7 bases. CDR1 is LNHDA and CDR2 is SQIVND in the germline V gene (reference sequence). The CDR3 covers 13 residues. The ends lost 3 bases at V and 9 bases at J; junction bases unmatched: 2. The CDR3 region is CASSIDRVSPLHF. The CDR3, as DNA: TGTGCCAGTAGTATCGACAGGGTTTCACCCCTCCACTTT.

The rearrangement joins TRBV19 to TRBJ1-6; 7 nucleotides agree with TRBD1. Per germline, CDR1 LNHDA and CDR2 SQIVND (reference sequence). The V gene end was trimmed by 0 bases and the J gene end by 10 bases; junction bases not matched to a gene: 9. This CDR3 comprises 16 residues. The CDR3 spells CASSIDRQGSGSPLHF. The CDR3 DNA is TGTGCCAGTAGTATAGATCGACAGGGTAGCGGCTCACCCCTCCACTTT.

The gene calls are TRBV6-1 and TRBJ1-2; D gene uncertain. Trimming shortened V by 2 bases and J by 7 bases, and 11 bases separated the two germline ends. Germline V lookup: CDR1 MNHNS, CDR2 SASEGT. CDR3 size: 13 residues. CDR3 residues: CASSERRPVGYTF. CDR3 nucleotide sequence: TGTGCCAGCAGTGAAAGGCGGCCCGTTGGCTACACCTTC.

The rearrangement links TRBV7-8 to TRBJ2-2; possible D gene TRBD2, 5 bases. The V end was cut by 5 bases, the J end by 3 bases, with 13 bases between. The germline CDR1 and CDR2 sequences are SGHVS and FQNEAQ. The CDR3 totals 15 residues. The CDR3 loop is CASSTSSGDTGELFF. Here the CDR3 DNA reads TGTGCCAGCAGCACCTCCAGCGGTGACACCGGGGAGCTGTTTTTT.

The chain uses TRBV3-1 (or the pseudogene TRBV3-2) and TRBJ1-1; possible D gene TRBD1, 6 bases. Trimming took off 1 base at V and 11 bases at J, with 14 bases between the two ends. Per germline, CDR1 LGHDT and CDR2 YNNKEL (reference sequence). This CDR3 is built from 13 residues. In DNA form, the CDR3 reads TGTGCCAGCAGCCAAGGTACAGGGTTACGGGCTTTCTTT. Translating it yields CASSQGTGLRAFF.

V and J are TRBV6-1 and TRBJ2-3; D is unresolved. Germline CDR1 is MNHNS and CDR2 is SASEGT. CDR3 length: 14 amino acids. V lost 10 bases and J lost 0, with 14 bases in between. The CDR3 DNA is TGTGCCACCTCTGGCGGAAAGAGCACAGATACGCAGTATTTT. The encoded protein is CATSGGKSTDTQYF.

This clone came up once. The chain employs TRBV5-4 and TRBJ2-7; 11 positions match TRBD1. V lost 5 bases to trimming and J lost 3 bases; unmatched junction nucleotides: 7. The CDR3 has 15 amino acids. Per germline, CDR1 SGHNT and CDR2 YYREEE (reference sequence). CDR3: CASSISGTGGYEQYF. DNA for the CDR3: TGTGCCAGCAGTATTTCCGGGACAGGGGGCTACGAGCAGTACTTC.